This T cell receptor beta chain was sequenced during a study of cytomegalovirus exposure and HLA in healthy donors. PCR was performed using 60 Vbeta and 13 Jbeta primers. Here immunoSEQ multiplex PCR was the method, and the copy in TCRdb shows in-frame clones only, minus some. Of about 140,000 clones listed, around 9.7% are singletons. The germline V gene encodes CDR1 SGHDT and CDR2 YYEEEE. CDR3 length: 12 amino acids. Trimming pared 1 base from V and 7 bases from J, leaving 3 bases between. The table lists this clone with a few counts. The chain couples TRBV5-6 to TRBJ1-6, with D uncertain. Sequenced: PBMCs. The receptor was derived from a man in his fifties or sixties in good health and CMV-seronegative. This chain's CDR3 is CASSLRNSPLHF. In nucleotides, the CDR3 is TGTGCCAGCAGCTTGCGGAATTCACCCCTCCACTTT.